A single sample gave rise to the 3 T cell receptor beta chains below, sequenced in a study of beta chain features in type 1 diabetes. The entirety of the isolated RNA underwent reverse transcription, so expressed TCRB transcripts were sequenced. Clones were sequenced by immunoSEQ multiplex PCR, and TCRdb holds only the in-frame ones, with some missing. The data show fewer than 350,000 clones, around a fifth seen once. Sequencing was done on a sample of naive CD4+ T cells from blood. These receptors were collected from a woman aged 18-30 years in good health.

There are a few counts of this clone. This chain connects TRBV5-1 to TRBJ2-3, with a possible D match to TRBD2 (5 bases). CDR3 size: 13 residues. V was shortened by 6 bases and J by 4 bases, with 12 bases between the two germline ends. Germline V lookup: CDR1 SGHRS, CDR2 YFSETQ. CDR3: CASKHPRADTQYF. CDR3 nucleotides: TGCGCCAGCAAACACCCGAGGGCAGATACGCAGTATTTT.

This clone has just a few counts. The rearrangement joins TRBV7-9 to TRBJ2-1, with unresolved D. The germline V and J ends were trimmed by 1 base and 0 bases, with 7 bases remaining between them. Germline V CDR1 and CDR2: SEHNR, FQNEAQ (reference sequence). There are 15 residues in the CDR3. CDR3 bases: TGTGCCAGCAGCTTAGGGGCAAGCTCCTACAATGAGCAGTTCTTC. Protein product: CASSLGASSYNEQFF.

This clone was seen more than once but under ten times. The V call is TRBV7-9, the J call TRBJ2-7; TRBD1 aligns across 11 bases. The CDR3 loop spans 18 amino acids. The V and J ends lost 2 bases and 2 bases, in that order; junction bases with no gene match: 11. Germline lookup yields CDR1 SEHNR and CDR2 FQNEAQ (reference sequence). DNA of the CDR3: TGTGCCAGCAGCTTAAGGACAGGGGGCAGCCGGGGACCCTACGAGCAGTACTTC. Amino acid sequence: CASSLRTGGSRGPYEQYF.